These T cell receptor beta chains were read from a single sample in a study of blood T cells in healthy people across ages. TCRdb recomputed calls from the 5' RACE reads with MiXCR, one row per CDR3 protein. The sample lists over 600,000 distinct CDR3 sequences, about 46% occurring once. Sample: blood. The receptors were sampled from an elderly man in good health. CDR3s include the opening cysteine and the closing phenylalanine or tryptophan. D genes are given only for firm matches. Clone size is stated in some rows and not others, as once, few, many or a class when expanded.

TRBD2,TRBV25-1,few,TRBJ2-7,CASSGGPRTSQYF,TGTGCCAGCAGTGGGGGTCCTAGGACTAGCCAGTACTTC
TRBD2,TRBV6-1,few,TRBJ2-4,CASSEALAGAKNIQYF,TGTGCCAGCAGTGAAGCGCTAGCGGGAGCCAAAAACATTCAGTACTTC
TRBD2,TRBV28,.,TRBJ2-7,CASRPTGTRLSYEQYF,TGTGCCAGCAGACCAACAGGGACTAGGTTAAGCTACGAGCAGTACTTC
TRBD2,TRBV10-3,many,TRBJ2-1,CAISGTSGIYNEQFF,TGTGCCATCAGTGGGACTAGCGGGATCTACAATGAGCAGTTCTTC
TRBD2,TRBV7-2,.,TRBJ2-5,CASSLSSGSFNEQYF,TGTGCCAGCAGCTTGTCCAGCGGGAGTTTTAATGAGCAGTACTTC
.,TRBV7-2,.,TRBJ2-3,CASSSRAAFRTDTQYF,TGTGCCAGCAGCTCCCGGGCGGCTTTTCGCACAGATACGCAGTATTTT
TRBD1,TRBV20-1,few,TRBJ1-5,CSARPGTGQGQPQHF,TGCAGTGCTAGACCTGGGACAGGGCAGGGTCAGCCCCAGCATTTT
TRBD2,TRBV2,few,TRBJ2-3,CASSESAGVEDTQYF,TGTGCCAGCAGTGAATCAGCGGGAGTGGAAGATACGCAGTATTTT
.,TRBV20-1,.,TRBJ2-2,CSARDATGEVRGTGELFF,TGCAGTGCTAGAGATGCTACAGGGGAGGTTAGAGGCACCGGGGAGCTGTTTTTT
TRBD1,TRBV6-1,.,TRBJ1-1,CAGGTDRVNTEAFF,TGTGCCGGTGGGACAGATCGGGTGAACACTGAAGCTTTCTTT
TRBD2,TRBV7-2,.,TRBJ2-1,CASSLEASGMYNEQFF,TGTGCCAGCAGCTTAGAAGCTAGCGGGATGTACAATGAGCAGTTCTTC